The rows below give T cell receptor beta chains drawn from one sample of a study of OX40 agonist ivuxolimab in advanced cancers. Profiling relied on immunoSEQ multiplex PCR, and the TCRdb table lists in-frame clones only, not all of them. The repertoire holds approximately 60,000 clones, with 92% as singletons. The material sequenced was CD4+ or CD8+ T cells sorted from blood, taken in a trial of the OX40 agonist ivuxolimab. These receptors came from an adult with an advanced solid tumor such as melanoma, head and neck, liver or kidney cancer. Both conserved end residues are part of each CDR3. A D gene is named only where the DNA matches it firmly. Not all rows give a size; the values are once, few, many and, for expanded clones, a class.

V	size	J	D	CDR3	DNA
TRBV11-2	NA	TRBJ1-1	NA	CASSSLTETEAFF	TGTGCCAGCAGCTCTCTGACGGAAACTGAAGCTTTCTTT
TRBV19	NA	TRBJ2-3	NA	CASSDRPVLDTQYF	TGTGCCAGTAGCGATAGGCCAGTGTTAGATACGCAGTATTTT
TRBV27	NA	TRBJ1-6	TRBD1	CASSFDRDSPLHF	TGTGCCAGCAGTTTCGACAGGGACTCACCCCTCCACTTT
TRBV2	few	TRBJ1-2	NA	CASGQGMGGYTF	TGTGCCAGCGGGCAAGGAATGGGTGGCTACACCTTC
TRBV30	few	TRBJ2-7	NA	CAWSHIFGGYEQYF	TGTGCCTGGAGCCATATCTTTGGGGGTTACGAGCAGTACTTC
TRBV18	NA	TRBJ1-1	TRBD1	CASSPREGAFTEAFF	TGTGCCAGCTCACCGAGGGAGGGGGCGTTTACTGAAGCTTTCTTT
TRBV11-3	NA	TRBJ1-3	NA	CASSLRGENSGNTIYF	TGTGCCAGCAGCTTAAGAGGCGAGAACTCTGGAAACACCATATATTTT
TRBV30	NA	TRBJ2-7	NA	CAWSVMGYEQYF	TGTGCCTGGAGTGTAATGGGCTACGAGCAGTACTTC
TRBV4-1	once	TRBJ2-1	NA	CASSPGSSYNEQFF	TGCGCCAGCAGCCCCGGGTCTTCCTACAATGAGCAGTTCTTC
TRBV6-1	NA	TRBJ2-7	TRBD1	CASRDRRTEQYF	TGTGCCAGCAGGGACAGGAGGACCGAGCAGTACTTC
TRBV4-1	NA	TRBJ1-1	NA	CASSQDRGRTGEAFF	TGCGCCAGCAGCCAAGATCGCGGGCGAACGGGTGAAGCTTTCTTT
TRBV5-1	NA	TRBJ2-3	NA	CASSGGPSTDTQYF	TGCGCCAGCAGCGGGGGACCAAGCACAGATACGCAGTATTTT
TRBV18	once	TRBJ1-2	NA	CASSSFGHSPTVGYTF	TGTGCCAGCTCATCTTTTGGACACTCCCCGACAGTTGGCTACACCTTC
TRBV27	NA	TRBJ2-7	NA	CASSSTGTYEQYF	TGTGCCAGCAGTTCAACAGGAACCTACGAGCAGTACTTC
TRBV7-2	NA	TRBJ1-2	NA	CASSTPGGTHGYTF	TGTGCCAGCAGCACCCCGGGAGGAACACATGGCTACACCTTC
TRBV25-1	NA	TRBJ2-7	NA	CASRGALYEQYF	TGTGCCAGCAGGGGGGCCCTCTACGAGCAGTACTTC
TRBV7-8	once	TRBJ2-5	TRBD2	CASSSSHVAGDQETQYF	TGTGCCAGCAGCTCCTCCCACGTAGCGGGGGACCAAGAGACCCAGTACTTC
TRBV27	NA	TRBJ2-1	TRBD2	CASSPTNGRASYNEQFF	TGTGCCAGCAGCCCTACAAACGGGAGGGCCTCCTACAATGAGCAGTTCTTC
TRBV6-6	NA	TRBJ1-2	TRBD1	CASSRQGGYYGYTF	TGTGCCAGCAGTCGACAGGGGGGGTATTATGGCTACACCTTC
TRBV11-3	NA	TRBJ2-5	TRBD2	CASSLNTVAGPGETQYF	TGTGCCAGCAGCTTAAATACGGTAGCGGGCCCGGGAGAGACCCAGTACTTC
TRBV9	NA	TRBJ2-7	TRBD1	CASSVGQVHAEQYF	TGTGCCAGCAGCGTGGGACAGGTCCACGCCGAGCAGTACTTC
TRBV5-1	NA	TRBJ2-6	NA	CASSFWGNSGANVLTF	TGCGCCAGCAGCTTTTGGGGGAACTCTGGGGCCAACGTCCTGACTTTC
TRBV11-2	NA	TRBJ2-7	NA	CASSEASFTKEQYF	TGTGCCAGCAGCGAAGCCTCCTTTACGAAGGAGCAGTACTTC
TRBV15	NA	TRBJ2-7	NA	CATSRDLGTYYEQYF	TGTGCCACCAGCAGAGATCTAGGGACATACTACGAGCAGTACTTC
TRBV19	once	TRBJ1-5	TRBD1	CASKWDRGNQPQHF	TGTGCCAGTAAGTGGGACAGGGGAAATCAGCCCCAGCATTTT
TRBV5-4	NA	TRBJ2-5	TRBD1	CASSFGGWDSSGETQYF	TGTGCCAGCAGCTTTGGCGGGTGGGACAGCTCGGGGGAGACCCAGTACTTC
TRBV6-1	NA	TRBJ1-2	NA	CASSENDGIYGYTF	TGTGCCAGCAGTGAAAATGACGGAATCTATGGCTACACCTTC
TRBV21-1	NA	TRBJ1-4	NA	CASSKGPPGTSNEKLFF	TGTGCCAGCAGCAAAGGGCCCCCAGGTACCTCAAATGAAAAACTGTTTTTT
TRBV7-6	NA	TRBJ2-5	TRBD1	CASSLGTGTGQETQYF	TGTGCCAGCAGCTTGGGGACAGGTACAGGCCAAGAGACCCAGTACTTC
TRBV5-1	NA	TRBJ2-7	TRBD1	CASRRDRGRFEQYF	TGCGCCAGCAGGAGGGACAGGGGCCGGTTCGAGCAGTACTTC
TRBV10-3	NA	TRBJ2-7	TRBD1	CAISEGTGSYEQYF	TGTGCCATCAGTGAGGGGACAGGATCCTACGAGCAGTACTTC
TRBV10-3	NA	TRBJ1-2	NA	CAISTTGLDGYTF	TGTGCCATCAGTACTACAGGACTCGATGGCTACACCTTC
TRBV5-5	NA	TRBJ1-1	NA	CASSHSTGLGNTEAFF	TGTGCCAGCAGCCACTCCACAGGGTTGGGGAACACTGAAGCTTTCTTT
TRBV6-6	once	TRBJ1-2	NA	CASSPSFQSHYGYTF	TGTGCCAGCAGTCCCAGCTTCCAGTCGCACTATGGCTACACCTTC
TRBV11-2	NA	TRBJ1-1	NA	CASSLGGSPTEAFF	TGTGCCAGCAGCTTGGGGGGTAGTCCCACTGAAGCTTTCTTT
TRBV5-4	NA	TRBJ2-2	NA	CASSQDYANTGELFF	TGTGCCAGCAGCCAGGACTACGCAAACACCGGGGAGCTGTTTTTT
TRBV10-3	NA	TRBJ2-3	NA	CAIRALAASTDTQYF	TGTGCCATCAGGGCACTAGCAGCTAGCACAGATACGCAGTATTTT
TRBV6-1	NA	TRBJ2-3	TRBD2	CASSDGLARTDTQYF	TGTGCCAGCAGCGATGGACTAGCGCGCACAGATACGCAGTATTTT
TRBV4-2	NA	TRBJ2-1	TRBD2	CASSQVIPRGLAGGSEQFF	TGTGCCAGCAGCCAAGTTATTCCCCGAGGACTAGCGGGAGGGAGTGAGCAGTTCTTC
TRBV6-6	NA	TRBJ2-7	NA	CASAGPLGEQYF	TGTGCCAGCGCAGGCCCACTAGGCGAGCAGTACTTC
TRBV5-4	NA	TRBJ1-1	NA	CASSWTENTEAFF	TGTGCCAGCAGCTGGACAGAGAACACTGAAGCTTTCTTT
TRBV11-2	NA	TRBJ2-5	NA	CASSSALTERTQYF	TGTGCCAGCAGCTCCGCCTTGACAGAGAGAACCCAGTACTTC
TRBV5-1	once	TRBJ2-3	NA	CASSFVRRGLVDTQYF	TGCGCCAGCAGCTTCGTGAGGAGAGGGCTGGTAGATACGCAGTATTTT
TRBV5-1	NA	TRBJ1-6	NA	CASAIINGDSPLHF	TGCGCCAGCGCGATTATAAACGGCGATTCACCCCTCCACTTT
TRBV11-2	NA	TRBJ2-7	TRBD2	CASSLSTGLAGGSLTEQYF	TGTGCCAGCAGCCTTAGCACAGGACTAGCGGGAGGTTCCCTTACCGAGCAGTACTTC
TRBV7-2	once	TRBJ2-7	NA	CASRRSGLYEQYF	TGTGCCAGCAGGCGTAGCGGACTCTACGAGCAGTACTTC
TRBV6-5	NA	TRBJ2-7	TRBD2	CASSYRTSGGYEQYF	TGTGCCAGCAGTTACCGGACTAGCGGGGGGTACGAGCAGTACTTC
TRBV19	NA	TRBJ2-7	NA	CASSITGIYEQYF	TGTGCCAGTAGTATAACCGGGATCTACGAGCAGTACTTC
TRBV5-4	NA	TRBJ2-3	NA	CASSPPGAPSTDTQYF	TGTGCCAGCAGCCCCCCCGGGGCACCAAGCACAGATACGCAGTATTTT
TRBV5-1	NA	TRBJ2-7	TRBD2	CASSLVPPLTSGGTSYEQYF	TGCGCCAGCAGCTTGGTCCCCCCGCTGACTAGCGGGGGGACCTCCTACGAGCAGTACTTC
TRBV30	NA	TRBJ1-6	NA	CAWSPTFNSPLHF	TGTGCCTGGAGTCCGACGTTTAATTCACCCCTCCACTTT
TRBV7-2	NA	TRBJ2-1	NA	CASSSPGVQPGEQFF	TGTGCCAGCAGCTCACCGGGGGTCCAGCCCGGGGAGCAGTTCTTC
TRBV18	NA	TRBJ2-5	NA	CASSPSNSQETQYF	TGTGCCAGCTCACCATCTAACAGCCAAGAGACCCAGTACTTC
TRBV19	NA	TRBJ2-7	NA	CASSRGTSSYEQYF	TGTGCCAGTAGTCGGGGGACGAGCTCCTACGAGCAGTACTTC